The following is a T cell receptor beta chain sequence with its context. This clonotype was found many times. What antigen it recognizes has not been identified. Per-base quality was not reported, and no clone a single base away is much larger than it. The data were taken from a study of T cells in Graves' hyperthyroidism and ophthalmopathy (dated by TCRdb to about 2019). Notes on the research overall: Peripheral blood was sampled at the time of initial diagnosis, prior to any treatment. To identify TCR V-J signatures that set the groups apart, the researchers used a discovery cohort of more than 95 patients, made up of about 44 with Graves' ophthalmopathy and 57 with stable Graves' hyperthyroidism. Whether ophthalmopathy could be predicted prospectively was tested in an independent validation cohort made up of 18 to 20 hyperthyroidism patients plus 17 patients who later progressed to ophthalmopathy. The approximately 98 discovery patients were randomly divided into training and test sets at a 7:3 ratio. The study also compared thyroid tissue and blood T-cell repertoires from a handful of Graves' hyperthyroidism patients. Once sampling was done, hyperthyroidism patients were given methimazole at a starting dose of 30 mg daily, whereas ophthalmopathy patients were given high-dose intravenous methylprednisolone. According to the paper, TCR Vbeta CDR3 sequencing was carried out on around 140 peripheral blood samples, which came from over 40 ophthalmopathy, 75 to 80 hyperthyroidism and about 17 progressor patients.

The study at large found these results: Most expanded thyroid clonotypes (frequency above 0.001) were also detected in blood, suggesting blood repertoires may reflect thyroid immune responses. In validation, progression to ophthalmopathy was predicted by the model with around 70% sensitivity and roughly 76% specificity, a median of about 6.8 months before onset. A 13 V-J signature model separated ophthalmopathy from stable hyperthyroidism, with approximately 87% sensitivity and about 81% specificity in cross-validation and 80%/75% in testing. No statistical method was used to fix the sample size in advance, and group allocation was not hidden from the investigators.

Hyperthyroidism patients were aged 18 to 65 years and newly diagnosed, with disease duration of less than 2 months. Patients with uncontrolled infections, other autoimmune diseases, pregnancy or lactation were excluded. Diagnoses were established on the basis of clinical symptoms, serum thyroxine and TRAb, thyroid ultrasound, and orbital computed tomography. For progressor patients, blood was drawn at the first diagnosis of hyperthyroidism, before any ophthalmopathy symptoms had appeared. PBMCs were isolated from more than 9 ml of fresh peripheral blood by Ficoll-Paque density gradient centrifugation. Progressor patients were first diagnosed with Graves' hyperthyroidism and then developed ophthalmopathy during follow-up. Trizol reagent was used to extract total RNA, and RNA quality was then checked on an Agilent 2100 Bioanalyzer. The TCR beta CDR3 regions were amplified from the RNA transcripts. A first-round RT-PCR of the TCR CDR3 used the HTBI primer set with the Qiagen OneStep RT-PCR kit. Libraries were constructed in a second round of multiplex PCR, after which size selection and purification were performed. The libraries were sequenced on an Illumina HiSeq2000 using paired-end 100 bp reads. The authors processed their data as follows. Raw data were processed with SOAPnuke, discarding reads with adapters, uncalled bases, mean Phred below 15, or no exact constant-primer or identifier match. High-quality paired reads were merged with COPE v1.2.5, and unique nucleotide sequences were defined as clonotypes. MiTCR v1.1 was used to align the clonotypes against IMGT TRBV, TRBD and TRBJ reference segments. Analysis was restricted to V-J combinations with a frequency above 0.0001, which covered roughly 99% of repertoires. A TCS score was defined as the ratio of F50 (clonal expansion) to E x V (chaos), with BLOSUM62-based TCRdist applied between CDR3 peptides within each V-J. Welch's t-statistics and random forest reduced some 510 V-J features to 13, which were used in a naive Bayes classifier (R e1071). TCRdb reprocessed the public reads (quality trimming at Q25 with fastp, clone calling with MiXCR) and kept in-frame beta chains. Here each entry gathers all rows of one CDR3 protein and keeps the most common genes and DNA. In this record, the V and J calls reflect TCRdb's handling and not the investigators' own analysis. The sample yields fewer than 900,000 distinct CDR3 sequences; around a sixth were counted once. Of the sample, over 15% is held by the ten largest clones.

Relative to germline, V is missing 5 bases and J is missing 4 bases, with 7 bases of the junction outside any gene match. Including the terminal cysteine and phenylalanine, the CDR3 comprises 14 residues. Of the read, only the CDR3 DNA is kept; its 42 bases are in frame from base 1. The sequenced sample was blood. The receptor's source is a woman aged 45 to 65 with Graves' hyperthyroidism that later progressed to Graves' ophthalmopathy. The rearranged chain carries TRBV12-3 or TRBV12-4 and TRBJ2-5; 7 nucleotides in the junction match TRBD1. CDR3 reads: CASSDRVLGETQYF. Here is the DNA: TGTGCCAGCAGTGACAGGGTTTTGGGAGAGACCCAGTACTTC.